The 26 T cell receptor beta chains below all came from one sample that was sequenced in a study of regulatory T cells in long-lasting Graves disease. Time point of the sample: newly diagnosed GD, antithyroid drugs for less than 3 months. Making the TCR library involved RNA that had been extracted from PBMCs. Construction of the TCR beta libraries employed iRepertoire HTBI primers in conjunction with Arm-PCR of CDR3 regions. Via MiXCR, TCRdb re-called the multiplex PCR reads, giving one row per CDR3 protein. The profile shows 500,000 or so distinct CDR3 sequences, around 15% of them singletons. These data were also filed under a second study, of T cells in Graves' hyperthyroidism and ophthalmopathy.

This material consisted of peripheral blood mononuclear cells (PBMCs), taken at new diagnosis, from a patient treated with antithyroid drugs. These receptor sequences come from a man between 35 and 55 years old with Graves disease.

This clonotype appeared a single time. The DNA of the CDR3 is TGCAGTGCTAGAGATCGGGCGGGAGGGACCTACGAGCAGTACTTC. Translation: CSARDRAGGTYEQYF. The chain joins TRBV20-1 to TRBJ2-7; 9 nucleotides match TRBD2. The junction had 5 bases not matched to a gene; V was cut back by 0 bases and J by 2 bases. Germline V gives CDR1 DFQATT, CDR2 SNEGSKA (reference sequence). This CDR3 has 15 amino acids.

The chain couples TRBV30 to TRBJ1-5; D gene ambiguous. The CDR3 consists of 13 residues. With 6 bases removed from V and 4 bases from J, the gap between germline ends came to 13 bases. Germline V gene sequence: CDR1 GTSNPN, CDR2 SVGIG (reference sequence). CDR3 sequence (DNA): TGTGCCTGTGAAGGGAGGCCTAATCAGCCCCAGCATTTT. Its protein is CACEGRPNQPQHF.

The chain has TRBV29-1 and TRBJ1-2; no reliable D call. The V end was cut by 1 base, the J end by 4 bases, with 4 bases between. The CDR3 is 11 residues long. Germline-derived CDR1 and CDR2 are SQVTM and ANQGSEA. The CDR3 DNA follows: TGCAGCGTTGAAGTGGGCTATGGCTACACCTTC. Translation: CSVEVGYGYTF.

The table lists this clonotype with many counts. V usage is TRBV7-8 and J usage is TRBJ2-3, with D possibly matching TRBD2 (6 bases). CDR1 and CDR2 (germline): SGHVS, FQNEAQ. V was shortened by 2 bases and J by 0 bases, with 12 bases between the two germline ends. There are 16 residues in the CDR3. The CDR3 reads CASSLLDYPSTDTQYF. The DNA for the CDR3 is TGTGCCAGCAGCTTATTGGACTACCCTAGCACAGATACGCAGTATTTT.

This clonotype was seen a handful of times. V gene TRBV20-1 combines with J gene TRBJ2-1, with no clear D. V was cut by 4 bases and J by 0 bases, with 13 bases left in between. The germline V gene has CDR1 DFQATT and CDR2 SNEGSKA (reference sequence). The CDR3 consists of 15 residues. CDR3 in DNA: TGCAGTGCTACGAGGATGGAGAGCTCCTACAATGAGCAGTTCTTC. This codes for CSATRMESSYNEQFF.

V gene TRBV12-3 or TRBV12-4 combines with J gene TRBJ2-1; D is possibly TRBD2 (6 bases). CDR3 length: 15 residues. V lost 2 bases and J lost 10, with 18 bases in between. In DNA form, the CDR3 reads TGTGCCAGCAGTTTAAAGAAAATTGTCGGAGGGGAGCAGTTCTTC. Protein product: CASSLKKIVGGEQFF.

This clonotype turned up a few times. This sequence joins TRBV12-3 or TRBV12-4 and TRBJ2-5; possible D gene TRBD2, 7 bases. The CDR3 covers 14 residues. The V end was cut by 8 bases, the J end by 5 bases, with 18 bases between. The CDR3 region has the DNA TGTGCCAGCCGGGAAGGGGGGGCGCTGGAGACCCAGTACTTC. Protein product: CASREGGALETQYF.

This chain connects TRBV28 to TRBJ2-1, with 14 bases fitting TRBD2. The junction had 18 bases not matched to a gene; V was cut back by 6 bases and J by 8 bases. Germline V gene sequence: CDR1 MDHEN, CDR2 SYDVKM. The CDR3 contains 19 residues. CDR3 amino acids: CASRSPFLGTSGSADEQFF. The CDR3 nucleotides read TGTGCCAGCAGATCCCCGTTTTTAGGGACTAGCGGGAGTGCGGATGAGCAGTTCTTC.

The table lists this clonotype with many counts. The genes are TRBV2 and TRBJ2-7; no clear D. V lost 2 bases and J 4 bases, leaving 6 bases between the germline ends. There are 12 residues in the CDR3. Germline assignment: CDR1 SNHLY and CDR2 FYNNEI. CDR3 amino acids: CASSEKGYEQYF. CDR3 sequence (DNA): TGTGCCAGCAGTGAAAAGGGATACGAGCAGTACTTC.

The chain couples TRBV12-3 or TRBV12-4 to TRBJ2-6, with D possibly being TRBD1 (7 bases). The CDR3 sequence is 18 residues long. V lost 5 bases to trimming and J lost 3 bases, with 20 bases between them. DNA for the CDR3: TGTGCCAGCAGTCCGCCCAGGGGGGCCCCACTTGGGGCCAACGTCCTGACTTTC. It specifies CASSPPRGAPLGANVLTF.

J is TRBJ2-5 and V is TRBV20-1; D call uncertain. The germline V gene has CDR1 DFQATT and CDR2 SNEGSKA (reference sequence). V lost 1 base to trimming and J lost 3 bases, with 15 bases between them. This CDR3 region has 15 residues. The DNA of the CDR3 is TGCAGTGCTAGAGCACGAGGTTTTCAAGAAGAGACCCAGTACTTC. This sequence encodes CSARARGFQEETQYF.

This clonotype was recorded at least ten times. The rearrangement uses TRBV28 and TRBJ2-2, with TRBD2 as a possible D gene (6 bases). The CDR3 is 16 residues long. The V end lost 2 bases, the J end lost 1 base, and 11 bases lay between the germline ends. CDR1 is MDHEN, CDR2 SYDVKM, per germline. CDR3 DNA: TGTGCCAGCAGTTTACGGGGCGGGAAGAACACCGGGGAGCTGTTTTTT. Amino acid sequence: CASSLRGGKNTGELFF.

Many counts were recorded for this clonotype. The rearrangement links TRBV7-9 to TRBJ1-1; tentatively, D is TRBD1 (5 bases). V lost 5 bases, J lost 6 bases, and 10 bases lay in between. Germline values: CDR1 SEHNR, CDR2 FQNEAQ (reference sequence). This CDR3 region has 12 residues. Here the CDR3 reads CASSPSGAEAFF. In nucleotides, the CDR3 is TGTGCCAGCAGCCCTTCGGGGGCTGAAGCTTTCTTT. The full variable domain, with the rest looked up from reference TRBV7-9 and TRBJ1-1, is DTGVSQNPRHKITKRGQNVTFRCDPISEHNRLYWYRQTLGQGPEFLTYFQNEAQLEKSRLLSDRFSAERPKGSFSTLEIQRTEQGDSAMYLCASSPSGAEAFFGQGTRLTVV.

This clonotype was detected ten times or more. This rearrangement joins TRBV28 to TRBJ2-3; D perhaps matches TRBD1 (6 bases). The CDR3 is 12 residues long. Looked up from germline, CDR1 is MDHEN and CDR2 is SYDVKM. The V end was cut by 6 bases, the J end by 10 bases, with 14 bases between. The CDR3 DNA is TGTGCCAGCAGCTCCCTAGGGGGAGCGCAGTATTTT. It translates to CASSSLGGAQYF.

This clonotype turned up a few times. The chain links TRBV6-2 or TRBV6-3 to TRBJ2-5; tentative D call: TRBD1 (6 bases). The CDR3 has 13 amino acids. Deletions cut 4 bases from V and 3 bases from J, with 9 bases between. Looked up from germline, CDR1 is MNHEY and CDR2 is SVGEGT. As DNA, the CDR3 is TGTGCCAGCAGTTCAGGGGTCGAAGAGACCCAGTACTTC. It translates to CASSSGVEETQYF.

This clonotype occurred many times. V and J are TRBV14 and TRBJ2-1; D possibly corresponds to TRBD1 (6 bases). The V end was cut by 4 bases, the J end by 4 bases, with 11 bases between. Germline CDR1 reads SGHDN; CDR2 reads FVKESK. This CDR3 has 14 amino acids. CDR3 amino acids: CASSPRDTYNEQFF. The CDR3 DNA reads TGTGCCAGCAGCCCCCGGGACACGTACAATGAGCAGTTCTTC.

This clonotype was seen at least ten times. The CDR3: CASSQDGTRLSDTQYF. In nucleotides, the CDR3 is TGTGCCAGCAGCCAAGACGGGACCAGGTTATCAGATACGCAGTATTTT. The V gene is TRBV7-9, the J gene TRBJ2-3; D possibly uses TRBD1 or TRBD2 (5 bases each). Trimming removed 5 bases at V and 4 bases at J, with 19 bases between. CDR1 SEHNR and CDR2 FQNEAQ come from the germline V gene (reference sequence). The CDR3 has 16 amino acids.

As concerns this clonotype: A read error may produce the germline difference seen at one junction end. The chain joins TRBV29-1 to TRBJ2-1, with TRBD2 identical over 7 bases. The CDR3 extends over 13 amino acids. Germline V gene sequence: CDR1 SQVTM, CDR2 ANQGSEA. The CDR3 DNA sequence: TGCAGCGTTGGGCAGCGGGAATACAATGGGCAGTTCTTC. It is translated as CSVGQREYNGQFF.

The V and J genes are TRBV6-1 and TRBJ1-2, with D unresolved. The V gene's germline CDR1 is MNHNS and CDR2 SASEGT. The CDR3 loop spans 12 amino acids. Trimming left V 2 bases short and J 10 bases short, with 11 bases between. CDR3 sequence (DNA): TGTGCCAGCAGTGAAAGACCTTTGGACTACACCTTC. It is translated as CASSERPLDYTF.

This clonotype was observed once. Here the CDR3 reads CASIRSGTNEKLFF. The CDR3 bases are TGTGCCAGCATAAGAAGTGGAACTAATGAAAAACTGTTTTTT. The V and J genes are TRBV6-2 or TRBV6-3 and TRBJ1-4; D gene unclear. The CDR3 totals 14 residues. Trimming took off 7 bases at V and 1 base at J, with 10 bases between the two ends. Germline V gene lookup returns CDR1 MNHEY and CDR2 SVGEGT.

The chain carries TRBV5-1 and TRBJ2-7; 11 nucleotides agree with TRBD1. The CDR3 length is 14 residues. CDR1 and CDR2 (germline): SGHRS, YFSETQ. The V segment lost 4 bases and the J segment 5 bases; nucleotides outside the gene matches: 5. The CDR3 DNA reads TGCGCCAGCAGCCAGAGGACAGGGGGCAACGAGCAGTACTTC. This translates into CASSQRTGGNEQYF.

The chain employs TRBV2 and TRBJ1-2; 10 positions agree with TRBD1. Germline V gives CDR1 SNHLY, CDR2 FYNNEI. The CDR3 consists of 14 residues. With 4 bases clipped from V and 8 bases from J, the junction kept 7 bases outside the gene matches. The CDR3 region is CASSGRQGAEGYTF. The CDR3 coding sequence is TGTGCCAGCAGTGGAAGACAGGGGGCAGAAGGCTACACCTTC.

This clonotype has at least ten counts. This rearrangement joins TRBV12-3 or TRBV12-4 to TRBJ2-1; D is unresolved. V lost 6 bases and J 2 bases, leaving 17 bases between the germline ends. The CDR3 extends over 16 amino acids. CDR3 protein: CASRIAGSKAYNEQFF. CDR3 sequence (DNA): TGTGCCAGCAGGATTGCTGGTAGTAAGGCCTACAATGAGCAGTTCTTC.

Remarks on this clonotype: A read error may produce the germline difference seen at one junction end. J is TRBJ2-7 and V is TRBV19, with no clear D. The CDR3 totals 9 residues. Per germline, CDR1 LNHDA and CDR2 SQIVND (reference sequence). CDR3 sequence: CARPGPDFF. The CDR3 DNA is TGTGCCAGGCCGGGCCCTGACTTCTTC.

With respect to this clonotype: It differs at one base from a far larger clone, so likely a read error. The rearrangement links TRBV20-1 to TRBJ2-1; tentatively, D is TRBD2 (6 bases). Trimming left V 0 bases short and J 10 bases short, with 19 bases between. The CDR3 length is 15 residues. Germline V CDR1 and CDR2: DFQATT, SNEGSKA (reference sequence). The CDR3: CSARDRLAGGYEQFF. In DNA form, the CDR3 reads TGCAGTGCTAGAGATCGATTGGCAGGAGGGTACGAGCAGTTCTTC.

The table lists this clonotype with many counts. CDR3 DNA sequence: TGTGTGACCCGGGACCATAACACAGATACGCAGTATTTT. Translation gives CVTRDHNTDTQYF. This rearrangement joins TRBV6-1 to TRBJ2-3, with D possibly being TRBD1 or TRBD2 (5 bases each). This CDR3 region has 13 residues. Germline-derived CDR1 and CDR2 are MNHNS and SASEGT.